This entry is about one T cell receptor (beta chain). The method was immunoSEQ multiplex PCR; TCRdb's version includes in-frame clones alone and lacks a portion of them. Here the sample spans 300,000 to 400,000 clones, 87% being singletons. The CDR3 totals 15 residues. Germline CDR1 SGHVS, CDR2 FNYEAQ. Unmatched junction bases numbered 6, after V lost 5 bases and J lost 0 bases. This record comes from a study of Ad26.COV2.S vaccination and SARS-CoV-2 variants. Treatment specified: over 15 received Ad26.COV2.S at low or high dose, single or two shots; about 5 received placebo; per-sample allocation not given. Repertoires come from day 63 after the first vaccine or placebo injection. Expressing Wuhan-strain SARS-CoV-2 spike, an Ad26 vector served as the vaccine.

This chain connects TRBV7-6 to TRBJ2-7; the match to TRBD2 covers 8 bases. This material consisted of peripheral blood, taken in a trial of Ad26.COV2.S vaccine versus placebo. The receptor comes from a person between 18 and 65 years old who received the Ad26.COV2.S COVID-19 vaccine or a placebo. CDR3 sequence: CASSQIAGSSYEQYF. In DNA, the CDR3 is TGTGCCAGCAGCCAAATAGCGGGAAGCTCCTACGAGCAGTACTTC.